This T cell receptor beta chain was recovered during a study of CD8 T cells in Susac syndrome (dated by TCRdb to the late 2010s). Regarding the complete study: Of the Susac syndrome patients who were sequenced, roughly 6 had clinically active disease and 8 or 9 were in clinical remission. Susac syndrome patients were therapy-naive, on corticosteroids (some also receiving IVIg), or on IVIg alone at blood withdrawal. Whether CD8+ T cell activation and differentiation in Susac syndrome was antigen driven was tested using repertoire sequencing. Clonality of the CD8+ T cell repertoire was compared between around eleven healthy donors, approximately 14 Susac syndrome patients and under 16 multiple sclerosis patients.

RNA was extracted with the RNeasy kit and roughly 0.45 to 1 ug was reverse transcribed using random hexamers. TCR beta CDR3 regions were amplified with the immunoSEQ multiplex PCR assay covering 54 Vbeta and 13 Jbeta segments. Bias from PCR amplification was corrected by using a synthetic template baseline for primer optimization and for computational correction. The paper's processing steps were these. Reads were annotated to V, D and J genes according to IMGT and were analyzed with immunoSEQ Analyzer, with only productive sequences retained. To calculate clonality, Shannon entropy was normalized by log2 of the number of productive unique sequences and then subtracted from one. Public and private clones were assessed among the 100 most prevalent clones of each patient and control. Susac-specific clones were defined as absent from healthy and MS cohorts, roughly 1,100 published viral clones and other ImmuneACCESS disease sequences. TCRdb reprocessed the public reads (quality trimming at Q25 with fastp, clone calling with MiXCR) and kept in-frame beta chains. Records with the same CDR3 protein are collapsed into one entry carrying the most frequent genes and DNA. The V and J calls shown here were made by TCRdb, not taken from the authors' results. The sample table holds 100,000 to 150,000 distinct CDR3 sequences, of which about 95% were seen once. About 0.27% of the sample belongs to the ten largest clones.

Results and caveats for the whole study, not just this receptor: Some 15 and five Susac-specific public clones were found in the total CD8+ and CD8+ TEMRA repertoires, respectively. The number of individuals in the TCR sequencing and HLA analysis was acknowledged as relatively small. CD8+ repertoires in Susac syndrome showed clonal expansion, which was highest in CD8+ TEMRA cells and was greater in clinically active patients than in remitting patients.

Note on this clonotype: This receptor's antigen is unknown. No clone much larger than this one lies a single base away; base qualities are absent.

Peripheral blood CD8+ and CD4+ T cells from healthy donors, Susac syndrome patients and multiple sclerosis patients were profiled using high-throughput TCR beta sequencing. Recently defined diagnostic criteria for definite or probable disease were met by the Susac syndrome patients. CD8+ TEMRA cells were enriched by FACS, while bulk CD8+ and CD4+ T cells were purified by magnetic negative isolation. Blood was collected in EDTA tubes and processed within 24 hours, with PBMCs isolated through density gradient centrifugation. PBMCs intended for TCR sequencing were cryopreserved in liquid nitrogen and were subsequently thawed in a 37 degrees C water bath. The sorted or isolated CD4+, CD8+ and CD8+ TEMRA cells had a purity of 90% or higher. Material for sequencing was CD8+ T cells from PBMCs. The sequence was collected from a human donor with Susac syndrome.

This receptor has the CDR3 CAWSTGNTGYTF. The DNA sequence is TGTGCCTGGTCGACAGGGAACACGGGCTACACCTTC. The chain is made from TRBV30 and TRBJ1-2; 7 bases in between match TRBD1. The CDR3, from cysteine to phenylalanine, totals 12 residues. Just the 36-base CDR3 DNA is kept, in frame starting at base 1. At the junction V is shortened by 5 bases and J by 8 bases; bases outside the gene matches: 8. The germline V gene (reference sequence) yields GTSNPN for CDR1 and SVGIG for CDR2.